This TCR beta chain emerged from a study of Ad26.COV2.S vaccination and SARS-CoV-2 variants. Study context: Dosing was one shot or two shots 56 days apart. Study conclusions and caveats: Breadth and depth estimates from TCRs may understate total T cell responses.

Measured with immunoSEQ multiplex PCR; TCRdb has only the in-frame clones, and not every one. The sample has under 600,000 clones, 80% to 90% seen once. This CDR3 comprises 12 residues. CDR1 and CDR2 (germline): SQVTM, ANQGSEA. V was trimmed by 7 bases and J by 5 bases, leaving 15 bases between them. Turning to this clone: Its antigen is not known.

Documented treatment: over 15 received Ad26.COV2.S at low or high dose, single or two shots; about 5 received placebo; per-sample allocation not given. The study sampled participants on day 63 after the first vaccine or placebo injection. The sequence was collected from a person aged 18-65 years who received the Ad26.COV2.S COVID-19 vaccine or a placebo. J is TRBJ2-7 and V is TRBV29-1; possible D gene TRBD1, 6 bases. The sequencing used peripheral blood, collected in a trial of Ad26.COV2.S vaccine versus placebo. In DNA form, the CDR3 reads TGCAGCGGCGGACAGTTAGAAGACGAGCAGTACTTC. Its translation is CSGGQLEDEQYF.